Included here is one T cell receptor (beta chain) sequence, with context. The antigen remains undetermined. This table comes from immunoSEQ multiplex PCR, and its TCRdb copy is limited to in-frame clones, with some not included. Of roughly 140,000 clones listed, about 91% were seen once; the top ten hold 3% to 4%. The data originate from a study of T cell responses to AZD1222 COVID-19 vaccine. Points from the study as a whole: Variant regions that are unmutated are reportedly the target of nearly half of spike-specific TCRs.

The CDR3 loop spans 15 amino acids. The V end was cut by 5 bases, the J end by 6 bases, with 17 bases between. CDR1 and CDR2 from the germline V gene are SNHLY and FYNNEI. Sequencing used peripheral blood, obtained on day 0 of MenACWY control vaccination. The V and J genes are TRBV2 and TRBJ1-5; D unclear. This sequence was found in an adult in good health. CDR3 DNA: TGTGCCAGCAGTACAAGGACCGTGGGTTCTCAGCCCCAGCATTTT. Amino acids: CASSTRTVGSQPQHF.